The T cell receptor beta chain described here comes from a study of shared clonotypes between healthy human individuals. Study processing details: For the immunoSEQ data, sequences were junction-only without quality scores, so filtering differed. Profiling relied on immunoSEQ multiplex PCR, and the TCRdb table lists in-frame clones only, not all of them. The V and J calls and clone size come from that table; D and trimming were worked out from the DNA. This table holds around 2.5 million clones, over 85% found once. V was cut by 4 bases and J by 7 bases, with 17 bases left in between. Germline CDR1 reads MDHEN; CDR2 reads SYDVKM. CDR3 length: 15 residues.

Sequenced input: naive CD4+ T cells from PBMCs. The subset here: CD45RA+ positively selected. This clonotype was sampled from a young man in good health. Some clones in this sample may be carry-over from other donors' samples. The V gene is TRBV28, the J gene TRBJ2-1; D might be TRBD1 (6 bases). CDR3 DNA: TGTGCCAGCAGTTCCGTAGGGGGAGATTTGAATGAGCAGTTCTTC. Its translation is CASSSVGGDLNEQFF.